This T cell receptor beta chain emerged from a study of shared clonotypes between healthy human individuals. Study-level information: Donors consisted of a couple of women and a few men between 18 and 49.

Terminally differentiated effector memory CD45RA+ cells were excluded by CCR7 positive selection of CD45RO-negative cells. Regarding the study as a whole: Generally, estimated richness proved larger in naive subsets than it did in memory subsets.

Details on this clone: Its antigen is not identified.

Assay: immunoSEQ multiplex PCR; the TCRdb copy retains only in-frame clones and omits some. The profile covers 2 million or so clones, with roughly 95% appearing a single time and about 1.1% taken by the ten largest. This TCR came from a man between 18 and 29 years old in good health. Sequenced sample: naive CD8+ T cells sorted from blood.

CDR3 nucleotides: TGTGCCAGCACCGAGGGGAACAGGGGGCTGGTAACTAATGAAAAACTGTTTTTT. As protein: CASTEGNRGLVTNEKLFF. J is TRBJ1-4 and V is TRBV5-6, with TRBD1 matching over 9 bases. The CDR3 extends over 18 amino acids. The J segment lost 1 base and the V segment lost 6 bases, leaving 13 bases of the junction unmatched. CDR1 SGHDT and CDR2 YYEEEE come from the germline V gene.